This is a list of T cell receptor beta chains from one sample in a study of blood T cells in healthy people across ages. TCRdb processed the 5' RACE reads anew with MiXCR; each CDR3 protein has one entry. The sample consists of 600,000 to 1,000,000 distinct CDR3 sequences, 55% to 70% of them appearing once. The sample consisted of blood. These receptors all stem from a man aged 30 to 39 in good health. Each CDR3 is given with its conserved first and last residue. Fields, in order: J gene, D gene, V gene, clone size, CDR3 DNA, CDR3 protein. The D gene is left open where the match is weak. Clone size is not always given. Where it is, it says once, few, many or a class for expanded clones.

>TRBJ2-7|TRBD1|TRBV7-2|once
TGTACCAGCAGCTCAACCTCCGGACAGGGTACCTACGAGCAGTACTTC
CTSSSTSGQGTYEQYF
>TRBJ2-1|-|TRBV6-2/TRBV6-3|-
TGTGCCAGCAGTTACTCGAGGGGCAGGGGTTTGAATGAGCAGTTCTTC
CASSYSRGRGLNEQFF
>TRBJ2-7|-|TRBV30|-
TGTGCCTGGAGTGTGGGCTCCTTCGCCGAGCAGTACTTC
CAWSVGSFAEQYF
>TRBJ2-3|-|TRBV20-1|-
TGCAGTGCTAGGGACACTCTAGCGACCGAACGTTTGGGTACGCAGTATTTT
CSARDTLATERLGTQYF
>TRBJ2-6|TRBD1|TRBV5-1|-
TGCGCCAGCCACACAGGGGGAAATGGGGCCAACGTCCTGACTTTC
CASHTGGNGANVLTF
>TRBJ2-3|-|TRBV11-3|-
TGTGCCAGCAGCGGCCCGGGACTCCGCACAGATACGCAGTATTTT
CASSGPGLRTDTQYF
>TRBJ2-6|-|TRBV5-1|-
TGCGCCAGCAGCTTGATTGCAGTCGCTGGGGCCAACGTCCTGACTTTC
CASSLIAVAGANVLTF
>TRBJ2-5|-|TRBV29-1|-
TGCAGCGTTCGCAGGGAGCTTAACCGAAGCGCCCAGTACTTC
CSVRRELNRSAQYF
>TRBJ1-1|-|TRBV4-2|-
TGTGCCAGCAGCCAGAGGGGCAGGGACGAAGCTTTCTTT
CASSQRGRDEAFF
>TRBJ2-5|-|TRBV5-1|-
TGCGCCAGCAGCTTGGCCGGGACGTCGGGAGAGACCCAGTACTTC
CASSLAGTSGETQYF
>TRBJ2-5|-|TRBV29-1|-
TGCAGCGTTGCCCCCGGAGGCGCCCGAGAGACCCAGTACTTC
CSVAPGGARETQYF
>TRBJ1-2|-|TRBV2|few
TGTGCCAGCAGTGGAGCGACGTGGAACTATGGCTACACCTTC
CASSGATWNYGYTF
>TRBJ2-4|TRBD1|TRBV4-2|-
TGTGCCAGCAGCCCCGGACAGGGGGAGGCGTTAGCCAAAAACATTCAGTACTTC
CASSPGQGEALAKNIQYF
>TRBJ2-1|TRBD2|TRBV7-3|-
TGTGCCAGCAGCACCCCTTTGGCGGGAGGACCGAATGAGCAGTTCTTC
CASSTPLAGGPNEQFF
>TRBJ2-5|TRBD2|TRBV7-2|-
TGTGCCAGCAGCCCCCGGGCGGGGGAGAAAGAAACCCAGTACTTC
CASSPRAGEKETQYF
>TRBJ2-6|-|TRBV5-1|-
TGCGCCAGCAGCCCCCTGGGAACAGTCTTTGGGGCCAACGTCCTGACTTTC
CASSPLGTVFGANVLTF
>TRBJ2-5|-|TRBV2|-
TGTGCCAGCAGTGAACAAGGGGAGACCCAGTACTTC
CASSEQGETQYF
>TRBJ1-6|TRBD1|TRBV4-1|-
TGCGCCAGCAGCCAACCCGACAGGGTTAATTCACCCCTCCACTTT
CASSQPDRVNSPLHF
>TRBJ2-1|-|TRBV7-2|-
TGTGCCAGCAGCTTAAGGACCGATGAGCAGTTCTTC
CASSLRTDEQFF
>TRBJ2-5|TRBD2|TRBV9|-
TGTGCCAGCAGGCCTACTAGCGGGGGGTACAATGAGCAGTACTTC
CASRPTSGGYNEQYF
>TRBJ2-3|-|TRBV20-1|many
TGCAGTGCTAGAGACCAGGGCCTTGGGAGCGCAGATACGCAGTATTTT
CSARDQGLGSADTQYF
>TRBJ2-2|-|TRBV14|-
TGTGCCAGCAGCCAAGTGAGGGCAGGAAACACCGGGGAGCTGTTTTTT
CASSQVRAGNTGELFF
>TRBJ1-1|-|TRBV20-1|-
TGCAGTGCTGACGGTCGGGGGTCAGCTTTCTTT
CSADGRGSAFF
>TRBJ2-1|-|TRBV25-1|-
TGTGCCAGCAGTGGGCGCGTGGGACAGCAGTTCTTC
CASSGRVGQQFF
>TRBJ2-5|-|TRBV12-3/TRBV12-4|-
TGTGCCTGCAGTCGTGGCCTCGGGACACAGGGAGAGACCCAGTACTTC
CACSRGLGTQGETQYF
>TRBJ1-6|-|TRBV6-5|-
TGTGCCAGCAGTTACTCGGACCCCCGAAGGACACCCCTCCACTTT
CASSYSDPRRTPLHF
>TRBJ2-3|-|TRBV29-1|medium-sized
TGCAGCATTGTGTTCTTGGCAGATACGCAGTATTTT
CSIVFLADTQYF
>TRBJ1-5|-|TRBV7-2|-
TGTGCCAGCAGCTCCTCCCTCGGGCAGCCCCAGCATTTT
CASSSSLGQPQHF
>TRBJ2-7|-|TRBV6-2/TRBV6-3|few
TGTGCCAGCAGTTCCCCGGGGATCTACGAGCAGTACTTC
CASSSPGIYEQYF
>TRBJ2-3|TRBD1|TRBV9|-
TGTGCCAGCACCCTCAGGGGGATTAGCACAGATACGCAGTATTTT
CASTLRGISTDTQYF
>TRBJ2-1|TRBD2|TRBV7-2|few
TGTGCCAGCAGCCCAGCCGGGACTAGCGGGGGTCGGCAGTTCTTC
CASSPAGTSGGRQFF
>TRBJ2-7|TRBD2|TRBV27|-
TGTGCCAGCAGTTTATCCCAGTCTCTTTTGACGGGAGGGATGTACGAGCAGTACTTC
CASSLSQSLLTGGMYEQYF
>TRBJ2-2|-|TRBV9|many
TGTGCCAGCAGCGCCCGTCCAGACGGATCGAACACCGGGGAGCTGTTTTTT
CASSARPDGSNTGELFF
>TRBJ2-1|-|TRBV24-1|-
TGTGCCACCCAGGGGTCGGGCAATGAGCAGTTCTTC
CATQGSGNEQFF
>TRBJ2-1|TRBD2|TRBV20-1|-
TGCAGTGCTAGCGCTCTAGCGGAAGTAAATGAGCAGTTCTTC
CSASALAEVNEQFF
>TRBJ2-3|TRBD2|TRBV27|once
TGTGCCAGCAAACTAGCGGGAGGGCCAAGTTCCCCTTATACGCAGTATTTT
CASKLAGGPSSPYTQYF
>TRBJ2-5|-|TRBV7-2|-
TGTGCCAGCAGTAGACCACCACCAGTAAGTGAGCAGTACTTC
CASSRPPPVSEQYF
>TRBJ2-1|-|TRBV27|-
TGTGCCAGCAGTTTCGGAGGGGGCTGTGAGCAGTTCTTC
CASSFGGGCEQFF
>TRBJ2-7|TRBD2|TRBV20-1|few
TGCAGTGCTAGAGTCGGGACTACAACCTACGAGCAGTACTTC
CSARVGTTTYEQYF
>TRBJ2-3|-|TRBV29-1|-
TGCAGCGACATCACCGGGACGGGGGTCGGTACGCAGTATTTT
CSDITGTGVGTQYF
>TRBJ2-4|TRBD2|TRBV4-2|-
TGTGCCAGCAGCCCCAGCGGGGCGGGAGCCAAAAACATTCAGTACTTC
CASSPSGAGAKNIQYF
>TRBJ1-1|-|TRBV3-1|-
TGTGCCAGCAGCCTAGGGCCGGGGAAAGCTTTCTTT
CASSLGPGKAFF